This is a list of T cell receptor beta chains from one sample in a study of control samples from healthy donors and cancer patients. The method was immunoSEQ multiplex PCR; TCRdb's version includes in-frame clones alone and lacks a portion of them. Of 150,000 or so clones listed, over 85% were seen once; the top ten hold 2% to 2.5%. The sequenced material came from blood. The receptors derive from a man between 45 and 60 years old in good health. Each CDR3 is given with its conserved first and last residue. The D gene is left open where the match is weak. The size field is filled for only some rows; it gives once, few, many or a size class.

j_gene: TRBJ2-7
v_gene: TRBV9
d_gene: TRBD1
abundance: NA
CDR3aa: CASSVAQGASSYEQYF
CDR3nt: TGTGCCAGCAGCGTAGCCCAGGGGGCCTCGTCCTACGAGCAGTACTTC

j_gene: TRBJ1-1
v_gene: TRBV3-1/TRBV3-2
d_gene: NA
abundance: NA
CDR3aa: CASSRNTEAFF
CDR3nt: TGTGCCAGCAGCCGGAACACTGAAGCTTTCTTT

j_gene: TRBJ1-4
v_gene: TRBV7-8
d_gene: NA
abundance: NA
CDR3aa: CASSHRTASNEKLFF
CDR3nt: TGTGCCAGCAGCCACCGGACCGCCTCTAATGAAAAACTGTTTTTT

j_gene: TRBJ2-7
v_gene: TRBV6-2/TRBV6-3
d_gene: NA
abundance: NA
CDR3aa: CASSSNRRYEQYF
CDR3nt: TGTGCCAGCAGTTCGAACAGACGTTACGAGCAGTACTTC

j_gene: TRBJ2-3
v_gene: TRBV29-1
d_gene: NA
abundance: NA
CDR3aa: CSVSHTDTQYF
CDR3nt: TGCAGCGTTAGTCACACAGATACGCAGTATTTT

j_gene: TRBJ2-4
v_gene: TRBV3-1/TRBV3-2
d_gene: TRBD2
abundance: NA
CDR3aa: CASSQERWLAGDMGKNIQYF
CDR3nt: TGTGCCAGCAGCCAAGAGCGGTGGCTAGCGGGAGATATGGGCAAAAACATTCAGTACTTC

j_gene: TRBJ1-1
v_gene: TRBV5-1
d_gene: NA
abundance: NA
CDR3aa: CASSLLNMNTEAFF
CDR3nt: TGCGCCAGCAGCTTGCTCAACATGAACACTGAAGCTTTCTTT

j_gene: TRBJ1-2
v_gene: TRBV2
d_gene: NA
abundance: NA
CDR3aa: CASSESLGPGDLGGYTF
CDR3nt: TGTGCCAGCAGTGAATCGTTAGGGCCAGGGGATCTCGGGGGCTACACCTTC

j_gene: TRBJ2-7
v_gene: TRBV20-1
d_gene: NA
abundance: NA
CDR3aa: CSASVRDEQYF
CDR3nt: TGCAGTGCTAGTGTCCGGGACGAGCAGTACTTC

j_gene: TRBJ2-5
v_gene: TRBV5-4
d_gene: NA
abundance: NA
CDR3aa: CASLRRDQETQYF
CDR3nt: TGTGCCAGCCTCCGGAGGGACCAAGAGACCCAGTACTTC

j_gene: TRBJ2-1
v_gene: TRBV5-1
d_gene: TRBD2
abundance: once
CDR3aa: CASSYSGLAGGTYNEQFF
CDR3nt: TGCGCCAGCAGCTATTCGGGACTAGCGGGGGGAACCTACAATGAGCAGTTCTTC

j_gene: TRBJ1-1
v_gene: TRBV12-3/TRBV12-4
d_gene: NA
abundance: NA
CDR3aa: CASSRTTNTEAFF
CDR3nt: TGTGCCAGCAGCAGGACAACGAACACTGAAGCTTTCTTT

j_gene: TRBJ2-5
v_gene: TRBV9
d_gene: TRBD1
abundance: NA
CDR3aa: CASSVQGASRETQYF
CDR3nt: TGTGCCAGCAGCGTACAGGGGGCTTCGAGAGAGACCCAGTACTTC

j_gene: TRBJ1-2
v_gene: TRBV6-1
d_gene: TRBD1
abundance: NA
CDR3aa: CASSEAGTGINSGYTF
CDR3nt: TGTGCCAGCAGTGAAGCCGGGACAGGGATTAACAGTGGCTACACCTTC

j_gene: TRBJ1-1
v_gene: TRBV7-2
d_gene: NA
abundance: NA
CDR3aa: CASSLAGTLNTEAFF
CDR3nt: TGTGCCAGCAGCTTGGCCGGGACACTGAACACTGAAGCTTTCTTT

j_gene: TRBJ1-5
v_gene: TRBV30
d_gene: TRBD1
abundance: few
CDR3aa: CAWSGTGDQPQHF
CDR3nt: TGTGCCTGGAGCGGGACAGGGGACCAGCCCCAGCATTTT

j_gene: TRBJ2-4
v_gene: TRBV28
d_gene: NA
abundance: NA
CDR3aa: CASRPLRGSGAKNIQYF
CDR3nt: TGTGCCAGCAGGCCACTCAGAGGGTCGGGAGCCAAAAACATTCAGTACTTC

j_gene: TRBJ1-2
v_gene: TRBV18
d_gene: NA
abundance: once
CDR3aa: CASSPRVDLYGYTF
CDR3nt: TGTGCCAGCTCACCACGTGTGGACCTCTATGGCTACACCTTC

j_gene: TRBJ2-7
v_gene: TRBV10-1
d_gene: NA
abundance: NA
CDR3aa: CASNKGKGEEIYEQYF
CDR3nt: TGCGCCAGCAACAAAGGAAAGGGGGAGGAGATCTACGAGCAGTACTTC

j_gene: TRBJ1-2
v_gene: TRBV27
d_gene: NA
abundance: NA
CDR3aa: CASSLGGDYGYTF
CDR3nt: TGTGCCAGCAGTTTGGGGGGAGACTATGGCTACACCTTC

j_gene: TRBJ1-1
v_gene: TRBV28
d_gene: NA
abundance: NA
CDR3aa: CASSTATGMNTEAFF
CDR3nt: TGTGCCAGCAGTACTGCGACAGGAATGAACACTGAAGCTTTCTTT

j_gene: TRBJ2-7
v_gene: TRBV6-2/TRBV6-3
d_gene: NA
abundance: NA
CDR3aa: CASSANYPYEQYF
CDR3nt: TGTGCCAGCAGTGCTAACTACCCCTACGAGCAGTACTTC

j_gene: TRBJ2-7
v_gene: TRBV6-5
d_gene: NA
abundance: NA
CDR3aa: CASSYGHGEQYF
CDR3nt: TGTGCCAGCAGTTACGGTCACGGCGAGCAGTACTTC

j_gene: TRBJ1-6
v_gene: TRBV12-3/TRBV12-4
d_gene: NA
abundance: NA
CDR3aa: CASSLVGGSPLHF
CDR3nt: TGTGCCAGCAGTTTGGTTGGAGGCTCACCCCTCCACTTT

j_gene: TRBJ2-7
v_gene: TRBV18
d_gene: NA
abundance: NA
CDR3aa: CASSTNRESSYEQYF
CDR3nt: TGTGCCAGCTCAACAAACCGGGAGAGCTCCTACGAGCAGTACTTC

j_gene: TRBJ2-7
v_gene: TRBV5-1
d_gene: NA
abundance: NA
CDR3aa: CASSGGTSGTYEQYF
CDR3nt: TGCGCCAGCAGCGGGGGAACTAGTGGAACCTACGAGCAGTACTTC